In this sample, the clone carrying this TCR beta chain turned up a few times. The antigen remains undetermined. The data derive from a study of T-cell memory formation after mild COVID-19. Across the whole study: The TCR clusters were mostly specific to one donor.

MiXCR, applied by TCRdb to the 5' RACE reads, yields one record per CDR3 protein. The repertoire holds 350,000 to 500,000 distinct CDR3 sequences, more than 15% seen once, with 20% to 25% in the top ten. Study results and caveats: CD4+ contracting clones were found mainly in CM and EM, and CD8+ ones in EMRA. From day 15 to 85, contracting clones were balanced between CD4 and CD8, whereas later expanders leaned toward CD4+. Researchers found some responding clones in pre-infection memory, a sign that cross-reactive memory joined.

CDR3 length: 14 amino acids. Trimming removed 2 bases from V and 3 bases from J, with 8 bases in between. V usage is TRBV12-3 or TRBV12-4 and J usage is TRBJ1-5, with unresolved D. Material: PBMCs or a T cell subset sorted from them (not recorded which). The sequence derives from a man aged 18-30 years who had mild COVID-19 (a few samples of this study predate the infection). Cell type and time point are not known. The CDR3 here is CASSLWASNQPQHF. CDR3 in DNA: TGTGCCAGCAGTTTATGGGCGTCCAATCAGCCCCAGCATTTT.